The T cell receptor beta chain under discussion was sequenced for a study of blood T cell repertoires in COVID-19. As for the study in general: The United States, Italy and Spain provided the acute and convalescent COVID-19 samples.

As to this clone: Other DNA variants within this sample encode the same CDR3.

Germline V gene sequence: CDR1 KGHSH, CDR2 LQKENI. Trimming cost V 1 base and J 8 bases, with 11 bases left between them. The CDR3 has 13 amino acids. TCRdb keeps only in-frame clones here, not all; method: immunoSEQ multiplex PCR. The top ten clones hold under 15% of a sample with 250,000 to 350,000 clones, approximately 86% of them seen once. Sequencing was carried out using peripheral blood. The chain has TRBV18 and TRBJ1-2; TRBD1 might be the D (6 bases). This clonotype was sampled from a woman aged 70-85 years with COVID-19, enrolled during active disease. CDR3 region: CASSPQGDYGYTF. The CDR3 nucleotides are TGTGCCAGCTCACCACAGGGGGATTACGGCTACACCTTC.